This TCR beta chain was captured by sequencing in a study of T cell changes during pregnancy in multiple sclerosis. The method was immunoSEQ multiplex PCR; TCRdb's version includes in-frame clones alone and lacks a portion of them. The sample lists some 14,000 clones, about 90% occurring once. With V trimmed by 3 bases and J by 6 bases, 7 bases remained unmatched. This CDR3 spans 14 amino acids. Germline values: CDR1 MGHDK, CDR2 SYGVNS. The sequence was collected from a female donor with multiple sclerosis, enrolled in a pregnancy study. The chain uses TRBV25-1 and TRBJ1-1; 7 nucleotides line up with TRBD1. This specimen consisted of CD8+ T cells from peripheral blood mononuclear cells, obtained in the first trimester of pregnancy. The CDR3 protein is CASSETGKVSEAFF. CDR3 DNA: TGTGCCAGCAGTGAGACAGGGAAGGTGTCTGAAGCTTTCTTT.